These 25 T cell receptor beta chains came from one sample sequenced in a study of T-cell memory formation after mild COVID-19. In TCRdb, the 5' RACE reads were re-called with MiXCR into one record per CDR3 protein. The sample holds 170,000 or so distinct CDR3 sequences, around a fifth seen once. Source material: PBMCs or a T cell subset sorted from them (not recorded which). These receptor sequences come from an adult woman who had mild COVID-19 (a few samples of this study predate the infection). Cell type and time point are not known.

The V call is TRBV7-9, the J call TRBJ1-1; 7 positions match TRBD1. With 6 bases clipped from V and 0 bases from J, the junction kept 4 bases outside the gene matches. This CDR3 comprises 14 residues. From germline, CDR1 is SEHNR and CDR2 FQNEAQ (reference sequence). The CDR3 nucleotides read TGTGCCAGCAGGCGGACAGGCCTGAACACTGAAGCTTTCTTT. Translating it yields CASRRTGLNTEAFF.

The genes are TRBV4-1 and TRBJ2-7; D may be TRBD1 or TRBD2 (5 bases each). CDR1 and CDR2 (germline): MGHRA, YSYEKL. This CDR3 region has 14 residues. Trimming removed 3 bases at V and 3 bases at J, with 12 bases between. CDR3 in DNA: TGCGCCAGCAGCCACACGGGACGGATCTACGAGCAGTACTTC. It specifies CASSHTGRIYEQYF.

V gene TRBV15 combines with J gene TRBJ2-3; no reliable D call. The CDR3 totals 15 residues. V lost 5 bases and J lost 3, with 15 bases in between. Per the germline V gene, CDR1 is LNHNV and CDR2 is YYDKDF (reference sequence). CDR3 region: CATSPPGMGTDTQYF. The CDR3 DNA reads as TGTGCCACCAGCCCCCCAGGCATGGGGACAGATACGCAGTATTTT.

In this sample, this clonotype turned up many times. The gene calls are TRBV4-1 and TRBJ2-4, with D hard to call. CDR3 length equals 14 residues. Germline CDR1 MGHRA, CDR2 YSYEKL. V lost 1 base, J lost 1 base, and 5 bases lay in between. The CDR3 loop is CASSQVRAKNIQYF. The DNA for the CDR3 is TGCGCCAGCAGCCAAGTCCGTGCCAAAAACATTCAGTACTTC.

This chain joins TRBV15 and TRBJ2-7, with 11 bases aligning to TRBD2. The V segment lost 0 bases and the J segment 6 bases; nucleotides outside the gene matches: 4. CDR3 length: 15 residues. CDR1 is LNHNV and CDR2 is YYDKDF in the germline V gene (reference sequence). The CDR3 DNA is TGTGCCACCAGCAGAGAGTTGACTAGCGGGGTCGAGCAGTACTTC. Amino acid sequence: CATSRELTSGVEQYF.

In this sample, this clonotype turned up a few times. The J gene is TRBJ2-3, the V gene TRBV7-9; perhaps D is TRBD1 or TRBD2 (5 bases each). The length of the CDR3 is 15 residues. The germline V and J ends were trimmed by 5 bases and 4 bases, with 16 bases remaining between them. The V gene's germline CDR1 is SEHNR and CDR2 FQNEAQ (reference sequence). The CDR3 loop reads CASSPRASGPDTQYF. The CDR3 DNA is TGTGCCAGCAGCCCCCGGGCCTCGGGGCCAGATACGCAGTATTTT.

This clonotype was seen a few times. The genes are TRBV19 and TRBJ1-1; tentatively, D is TRBD1 (6 bases). Germline values: CDR1 LNHDA, CDR2 SQIVND (reference sequence). V was shortened by 5 bases and J by 4 bases, with 17 bases between the two germline ends. This CDR3 contains 15 residues. The CDR3 sequence: CASSYQGIRGTEAFF. For the CDR3, the DNA is TGTGCCAGTAGTTACCAGGGGATTCGGGGCACTGAAGCTTTCTTT.

This clonotype was seen only a few times. The CDR3: CASSKVSYEQYF. CDR3 DNA sequence: TGTGCCAGCAGTAAGGTTTCTTACGAGCAGTACTTC. This chain uses TRBV12-3 or TRBV12-4 with TRBJ2-7; the D is unclear. CDR3 length: 12 residues. V lost 5 bases and J 4 bases, leaving 9 bases between the germline ends.

This chain uses TRBV12-3 or TRBV12-4 with TRBJ2-7; tentative D call: TRBD1 (6 bases). Deletions cut 4 bases from V and 7 bases from J, with 17 bases between. The CDR3 totals 14 residues. As DNA, the CDR3 is TGTGCCAGCAGTTCTCACAGGGAGAATGAAGAGCAGTACTTC. Translating gives CASSSHRENEEQYF.

J is TRBJ2-2 and V is TRBV24-1; the D is unclear. The CDR3 extends over 13 amino acids. Germline V gene lookup returns CDR1 KGHDR and CDR2 SFDVKD. Between the trimmed V and J ends, which lost 3 bases and 4 bases, there was a span of 5 bases. CDR3: CATSDPFTGELFF. CDR3 coding DNA: TGTGCCACCAGTGATCCCTTCACCGGGGAGCTGTTTTTT.

This clonotype was recorded a few times. The gene calls are TRBV9 and TRBJ2-7; 9 bases line up with TRBD1. V was pared by 0 bases and J by 3 bases, with 4 bases of the junction left unmatched. The V gene's germline CDR1 is SGDLS and CDR2 YYNGEE. The CDR3 sequence is 15 residues long. The CDR3: CASSVGPDRGYEQYF. CDR3 nucleotide sequence: TGTGCCAGCAGCGTAGGTCCGGACAGGGGCTACGAGCAGTACTTC. Combining the CDR3 with reference TRBV9 and TRBJ2-7 gives the whole variable domain DSGVTQTPKHLITATGQRVTLRCSPRSGDLSVYWYQQSLDQGLQFLIQYYNGEERAKGNILERFSAQQFPDLHSELNLSSLELGDSALYFCASSVGPDRGYEQYFGPGTRLTVT.

This clonotype has ten or more counts. This chain joins TRBV4-1 and TRBJ1-1; D is possibly TRBD1 (6 bases). Germline CDR1 reads MGHRA; CDR2 reads YSYEKL. The CDR3 spans 14 residues. Deletions cut 4 bases from V and 1 base from J, with 10 bases between. The DNA of the CDR3 is TGCGCCAGCAGCCCGGGACATTGGAACACTGAAGCTTTCTTT. Translated: CASSPGHWNTEAFF.

This clonotype appeared once. The V gene is TRBV5-1, the J gene TRBJ2-4, with TRBD1 matching 8 bases. The V gene end was trimmed by 7 bases and the J gene end by 8 bases; junction bases not matched to a gene: 5. This CDR3 spans 12 amino acids. Germline V gene lookup returns CDR1 SGHRS and CDR2 YFSETQ. In nucleotides, the CDR3 is TGCGCCAGCTCGGACAGGGTGGACATTCAGTACTTC. Its translation is CASSDRVDIQYF.

This sequence joins TRBV11-3 and TRBJ2-6; a weak D match, TRBD2 (6 bases). Germline-derived CDR1 and CDR2 are SGHNT and YENEEA. The CDR3 sequence is 17 residues long. V lost 3 bases and J 2 bases, leaving 14 bases between the germline ends. Here the CDR3 reads CASSFGGVFTGANVLTF. The DNA for the CDR3 is TGTGCCAGCAGCTTCGGGGGAGTCTTTACTGGGGCCAACGTCCTGACTTTC.

This clonotype was picked up a small number of times. J is TRBJ1-2 and V is TRBV4-2; 7 bases fit TRBD1. Germline-derived CDR1 and CDR2 are LGHNA and YNFKEQ. V lost 0 bases, J lost 5 bases, and 3 bases stayed unmatched. The CDR3 length is 14 residues. The CDR3 reads CASSQEAGGYGYTF. CDR3 nucleotides: TGTGCCAGCAGCCAAGAGGCAGGGGGGTATGGCTACACCTTC.

This clonotype was recorded at least ten times. This chain joins TRBV29-1 and TRBJ2-7, with D possibly matching TRBD1 (6 bases). This CDR3 is 13 amino acids long. Germline values: CDR1 SQVTM, CDR2 ANQGSEA. The V end lost 4 bases, the J end lost 0 bases, and 10 bases lay between the germline ends. The CDR3 nucleotides read TGCAGCGTTGGGGGACACAGCTCCTACGAGCAGTACTTC. Translated: CSVGGHSSYEQYF.

The chain employs TRBV5-1 and TRBJ2-7; TRBD2 might be the D (7 bases). This CDR3 region has 15 residues. V was cut by 4 bases and J by 2 bases, with 16 bases left in between. CDR1 and CDR2 (germline): SGHRS, YFSETQ. CDR3 nucleotide sequence: TGCGCCAGCAGCGGCTCGGGGGGCGAGGCCTACGAGCAGTACTTC. Protein: CASSGSGGEAYEQYF.

This clonotype turned up a few times. This chain uses TRBV2 with TRBJ2-2; D possibly corresponds to TRBD2 (5 bases). Germline assignment: CDR1 SNHLY and CDR2 FYNNEI. Deletions cut 4 bases from V and 4 bases from J, with 7 bases between. This CDR3 has 13 amino acids. As DNA, the CDR3 is TGTGCCAGCAGTGCTGGGAGCACCGGGGAGCTGTTTTTT. This sequence encodes CASSAGSTGELFF. The variable domain in full, completed from reference TRBV2 and TRBJ2-2, reads EPEVTQTPSHQVTQMGQEVILRCVPISNHLYFYWYRQILGQKVEFLVSFYNNEISEKSEIFDDQFSVERPDGSNFTLKIRSTKLEDSAMYFCASSAGSTGELFFGEGSRLTVL.

This sequence joins TRBV5-6 and TRBJ2-1, with a tentative D call TRBD2 (6 bases). The ends were cut back, 4 bases at V and 6 bases at J, with 23 bases in the middle. There are 17 residues in the CDR3. Per germline, CDR1 SGHDT and CDR2 YYEEEE. The CDR3, as DNA: TGTGCCAGCAGCGAGACCCCCGGGACTCCTGCCCCCAATGAGCAGTTCTTC. Translated: CASSETPGTPAPNEQFF.

This chain joins TRBV4-1 and TRBJ1-6, with 8 bases that match TRBD1. CDR1 MGHRA and CDR2 YSYEKL come from the germline V gene. Trimming at V came to 4 bases and at J to 8 bases, leaving 7 bases not matched to a gene. There are 15 residues in the CDR3. CDR3 DNA sequence: TGCGCCAGCAGCCTCTGGACAGGGAGGGATTCACCCCTCCACTTT. It codes for CASSLWTGRDSPLHF.

Turning to this clonotype: The junction and the germline gene differ at one end; a read error may be behind it. The V and J genes are TRBV11-2 and TRBJ2-5, with D possibly being TRBD1 or TRBD2 (5 bases each). CDR3 length equals 15 residues. CDR1 is SGHAT and CDR2 is FQNNGV in the germline V gene. The CDR3 region has the DNA TGTGCCAGCAGGTTAGGGTGGGGGTCAGGCGAGACCCAGTACTTC. Translating it yields CASRLGWGSGETQYF.

CDR3 nucleotide sequence: TGTGCCAGCAGTTCATTAAGGAATAGCGGGGGCTCCGGGGAGCTGTTTTTT. This encodes CASSSLRNSGGSGELFF. The V and J genes are TRBV7-7 and TRBJ2-2; 9 bases align to TRBD2. Germline V CDR1 and CDR2: SSHAT, FNYEAQ (reference sequence). The CDR3 runs to 17 residues. V lost 6 bases to trimming and J lost 6 bases; unmatched junction nucleotides: 14.

The CDR3 spells CATSRDPMGYSNQPQHF. The CDR3 DNA is TGTGCCACCAGCAGAGATCCGATGGGATATAGCAATCAGCCCCAGCATTTT. The chain is built from TRBV15 and TRBJ1-5; D unclear. Trimming stripped 0 bases from V and 0 bases from J, with 12 bases between. CDR3 size: 17 residues. Germline CDR1 is LNHNV and CDR2 is YYDKDF (reference sequence).

This clonotype was observed a few times. The V call is TRBV7-9, the J call TRBJ2-1, with 8 bases fitting TRBD1. V trimming: 11 bases; J trimming: 7 bases; junction bases outside the gene matches: 10. The CDR3 extends over 13 amino acids. CDR1 and CDR2 (germline): SEHNR, FQNEAQ (reference sequence). CDR3 region: CAARTGPGNEQFF. CDR3 DNA sequence: TGTGCCGCTAGGACAGGGCCTGGAAATGAGCAGTTCTTC. Complete variable domain (other parts from reference TRBV7-9 and TRBJ2-1): DTGVSQNPRHKITKRGQNVTFRCDPISEHNRLYWYRQTLGQGPEFLTYFQNEAQLEKSRLLSDRFSAERPKGSFSTLEIQRTEQGDSAMYLCAARTGPGNEQFFGPGTRLTVL.

Only a few counts were recorded for this clonotype. CDR3 residues: CASSLGGARRYEQYF. CDR3 DNA sequence: TGTGCCAGCAGCTTAGGGGGGGCGCGTCGCTACGAGCAGTACTTC. The chain combines TRBV7-8 with TRBJ2-7; TRBD1 or TRBD2 may be the D gene (6 bases each). The V gene's germline CDR1 is SGHVS and CDR2 FQNEAQ. The V and J ends lost 1 base and 3 bases respectively, with 13 bases between them. The CDR3 sequence is 15 residues long.